Each of the 26 T cell receptor beta chains below was sequenced from the same sample in a study of blood T cell repertoires in COVID-19 (dated by TCRdb to 2018 to 2020). Libraries came from the immunoSEQ multiplex PCR assay. TCRdb provides this immuneACCESS table in a form limited to in-frame rearrangements. Some clones are lacking; in checked studies, under half of them reflect an unresolved V gene, and why the rest are absent is not known. Across this sample there are hundreds of thousands of clones, with approximately 86% seen only once. In total, the top ten clones hold roughly 14% of the sample. The sequenced material came from PBMCs or T cells enriched from blood (not recorded which). The receptors originated from a woman aged 45 to 65 with acute COVID-19.

The V and J genes are TRBV7-2 and TRBJ2-7; D might be TRBD2 (5 bases). Trimming left V 5 bases short and J 0 bases short, with 8 bases between. The CDR3 length is 13 residues. Germline V gene data show CDR1 as SGHTA and CDR2 as FQGNSA. The CDR3 DNA follows: TGTGCCAGCAGCACTAGTTCCTCCTACGAGCAGTACTTC. Amino acid sequence: CASSTSSSYEQYF.

DNA of the CDR3: TGTGCCAGCAGCTACCGGGACAGGGCCTACAATGAGCAGTTCTTC. Its protein is CASSYRDRAYNEQFF. The rearrangement links TRBV7-9 to TRBJ2-1; 9 nucleotides agree with TRBD1. The ends lost 4 bases at V and 2 bases at J; junction bases unmatched: 3. CDR1 and CDR2 (germline): SEHNR, FQNEAQ (reference sequence). The CDR3 sequence is 15 residues long.

This rearrangement joins TRBV15 to TRBJ2-3; TRBD1 matches at 7 bases. The CDR3 covers 14 residues. The germline CDR1 and CDR2 sequences are LNHNV and YYDKDF (reference sequence). V shed 7 bases and J 0 bases; nucleotides not matched to a gene: 4. This CDR3 reads CATTRDSSTDTQYF. The CDR3 coding sequence is TGTGCCACCACCAGGGACAGCAGCACAGATACGCAGTATTTT.

The table lists this clone with a count of one. CDR3 in DNA: TGTGCCAGCAGCCCGGGACAGGGGGGCTCTGGGGCCAACGTCCTGACTTTC. As protein: CASSPGQGGSGANVLTF. This chain connects TRBV3-1 (or the pseudogene TRBV3-2) to TRBJ2-6; 11 bases are a match to TRBD1. This CDR3 region has 17 residues. With 4 bases clipped from V and 0 bases from J, the junction kept 2 bases outside the gene matches. Germline CDR1 is LGHDT and CDR2 is YNNKEL (reference sequence).

This clone was observed once. The genes are TRBV7-9 and TRBJ1-2; maybe TRBD1 (6 bases). The CDR3 has 13 amino acids. The V gene lost 4 bases and the J gene lost 4 bases, with 10 bases spanning the gap. Germline V CDR1 and CDR2: SEHNR, FQNEAQ (reference sequence). As DNA, the CDR3 is TGTGCCAGCAGCTCCGACAGGATCTATGGCTACACCTTC. It is translated as CASSSDRIYGYTF.

CDR3 DNA sequence: TGTGCCAGCAGTTTAGACCCCTCGGCGGGGCATGGCTACACCTTC. This translates into CASSLDPSAGHGYTF. The rearrangement uses TRBV28 and TRBJ1-2; TRBD1 is a possible D gene (5 bases). Between the trimmed V and J ends, which lost 2 bases and 6 bases, there was a span of 16 bases. This CDR3 contains 15 residues. Per germline, CDR1 MDHEN and CDR2 SYDVKM.

In the case of this clone: The same CDR3 arises from other DNA sequences in this sample as well. This chain joins TRBV28 and TRBJ2-7; D uncertain. V dropped 3 bases and J dropped 4 bases, with 10 bases sitting between them. CDR3 length: 13 residues. The germline CDR1 and CDR2 sequences are MDHEN and SYDVKM. CDR3 nucleotides: TGTGCCAGCAGTTTGGGCAGCTCTTACGAGCAGTACTTC. Its protein product is CASSLGSSYEQYF. Supplemented by reference TRBV28 and TRBJ2-7, the full variable domain reads DVKVTQSSRYLVKRTGEKVFLECVQDMDHENMFWYRQDPGLGLRLIYFSYDVKMKEKGDIPEGYSVSREKKERFSLILESASTNQTSMYLCASSLGSSYEQYFGPGTRLTVT.

This rearrangement joins TRBV5-8 to TRBJ1-1, with TRBD1 as a possible D gene (5 bases). Germline assignment: CDR1 SGHTS and CDR2 YDEGEE. The CDR3 runs 14 residues. Trimming left V 4 bases short and J 0 bases short, with 10 bases between. CDR3 region: CASSARVMNTEAFF. DNA for the CDR3: TGTGCCAGCAGCGCCAGGGTTATGAACACTGAAGCTTTCTTT.

V gene TRBV12-3 or TRBV12-4 combines with J gene TRBJ2-7, with D tentatively TRBD1 (5 bases). The V end lost 6 bases, the J end lost 6 bases, and 12 bases lay between the germline ends. The CDR3 runs to 12 residues. CDR3 region: CASRPGFSEQYF. DNA for the CDR3: TGTGCCAGCAGACCAGGGTTTTCCGAGCAGTACTTC.

The chain is built from TRBV18 and TRBJ2-7; a possible D gene is TRBD1 (6 bases). V was clipped by 2 bases and J by 3 bases, with 11 bases between them. CDR1 KGHSH and CDR2 LQKENI come from the germline V gene. The CDR3 runs to 14 residues. CDR3: CASSPGQTDYEQYF. CDR3 DNA sequence: TGTGCCAGCTCACCAGGACAGACGGACTACGAGCAGTACTTC.

The V and J genes are TRBV7-2 and TRBJ2-7; a weak D match, TRBD2 (7 bases). The CDR3 contains 13 residues. Between the trimmed V and J ends, which lost 10 bases and 4 bases, there was a span of 17 bases. The germline V gene encodes CDR1 SGHTA and CDR2 FQGNSA. The CDR3 nucleotides are TGTGCCACAGGGAGGGGGACGGATTACGAGCAGTACTTC. It encodes CATGRGTDYEQYF.

The chain joins TRBV28 to TRBJ2-7; maybe TRBD2 (6 bases). In germline, CDR1 is MDHEN, CDR2 SYDVKM. V was clipped by 5 bases and J by 4 bases, with 18 bases between them. This CDR3 is 15 amino acids long. Written as DNA, the CDR3 is TGTGCCAGCAGTCCTCTGTCGGGAGATCTATACGAGCAGTACTTC. This codes for CASSPLSGDLYEQYF.

This sequence joins TRBV5-4 and TRBJ2-2; 8 nucleotides agree with TRBD1. V lost 4 bases and J lost 2; bases outside the gene matches: 4. Germline V lookup: CDR1 SGHNT, CDR2 YYREEE (reference sequence). The CDR3 spans 15 residues. The CDR3 sequence is CASSHGQGNTGELFF. For the CDR3, the DNA is TGTGCCAGCAGCCACGGACAGGGAAACACCGGGGAGCTGTTTTTT.

The chain employs TRBV30 and TRBJ1-6, with D maybe TRBD1 (5 bases). The ends were cut back, 2 bases at V and 9 bases at J, with 11 bases in the middle. This CDR3 is 13 amino acids long. Germline lookup yields CDR1 GTSNPN and CDR2 SVGIG (reference sequence). The CDR3 DNA reads as TGTGCCTGGAGTCGGCAGGGTCTTTCACCCCTCCACTTT. Protein sequence: CAWSRQGLSPLHF.

The chain combines TRBV3-1 (or the pseudogene TRBV3-2) with TRBJ2-7; 7 bases are a match to TRBD2. V lost 2 bases to trimming and J lost 3 bases; unmatched junction nucleotides: 10. Germline values: CDR1 LGHDT, CDR2 YNNKEL (reference sequence). The CDR3 spans 16 residues. In DNA, the CDR3 is TGTGCCAGCAGCCAAACGGGTGCTAGCGGAAACTACGAGCAGTACTTC. It encodes CASSQTGASGNYEQYF.

The V and J genes are TRBV20-1 and TRBJ1-5; 7 bases map to TRBD1. V shed 3 bases and J 7 bases; nucleotides not matched to a gene: 9. The CDR3 sequence is 14 residues long. Germline-derived CDR1 and CDR2 are DFQATT and SNEGSKA (reference sequence). CDR3 sequence reads: CSASLTGAWQPQHF. The CDR3 DNA reads TGCAGTGCTAGTCTCACAGGGGCGTGGCAGCCCCAGCATTTT.

The rearrangement joins TRBV28 to TRBJ1-1; no reliable D call. The germline V gene has CDR1 MDHEN and CDR2 SYDVKM. V lost 7 bases and J 11 bases, leaving 17 bases between the germline ends. This CDR3 comprises 12 residues. The CDR3 coding sequence is TGTGCCAGCAAGAGGGCCACCGGGTCTGCTTTCTTT. Its translation: CASKRATGSAFF.

V gene TRBV2 combines with J gene TRBJ1-2; D gene unclear. V was clipped by 1 base and J by 4 bases, with 4 bases between them. The CDR3 runs 12 residues. CDR1 and CDR2 (germline): SNHLY, FYNNEI. The CDR3 protein is CASSEVRYGYTF. DNA of the CDR3: TGTGCCAGCAGTGAAGTCCGCTATGGCTACACCTTC.

The chain carries TRBV11-2 and TRBJ2-1; 10 nucleotides agree with TRBD2. The ends lost 5 bases at V and 2 bases at J; junction bases unmatched: 3. Germline CDR1 SGHAT, CDR2 FQNNGV. This CDR3 region has 15 residues. For the CDR3, the DNA is TGTGCCAGCAGCCTTACTAGCGGGACCTACAATGAGCAGTTCTTC. This gives the protein CASSLTSGTYNEQFF.

This clone has only a few counts. V and J are TRBV5-1 and TRBJ1-5; 7 positions agree with TRBD1. The J segment lost 3 bases and the V segment lost 1 base, leaving 1 base of the junction unmatched. This CDR3 spans 14 amino acids. Germline lookup yields CDR1 SGHRS and CDR2 YFSETQ. CDR3 nucleotides: TGCGCCAGCAGCTTGACAGGGGTCAATCAGCCCCAGCATTTT. Protein: CASSLTGVNQPQHF.

The chain uses TRBV19 and TRBJ2-1, with unresolved D. CDR1 is LNHDA, CDR2 SQIVND, per germline (reference sequence). Trimming took off 5 bases at V and 7 bases at J, with 12 bases between the two ends. The CDR3 consists of 13 residues. The CDR3 nucleotides are TGTGCCAGTAGTTATGGCCCCTGGAATGAGCAGTTCTTC. Protein: CASSYGPWNEQFF.

This clone was detected once. The genes are TRBV10-3 and TRBJ2-1; 12 bases match TRBD2. CDR3 size: 15 residues. The V segment lost 7 bases and the J segment 9 bases; nucleotides outside the gene matches: 10. Germline V gives CDR1 ENHRY, CDR2 SYGVKD. Here the CDR3 reads CAITRLAGVASEQFF. CDR3 in DNA: TGTGCCATCACTCGACTAGCGGGAGTGGCGAGTGAGCAGTTCTTC.

The chain employs TRBV6-1 and TRBJ1-5; no firm D call. The V end lost 4 bases, the J end lost 4 bases, and 17 bases lay between the germline ends. The CDR3 extends over 16 amino acids. CDR1 MNHNS and CDR2 SASEGT come from the germline V gene. The CDR3: CASSAHTGSANQPQHF. CDR3 bases: TGTGCCAGCAGTGCACACACCGGGTCTGCGAATCAGCCCCAGCATTTT.

The chain has TRBV12-3 or TRBV12-4 and TRBJ1-1, with D unclear. The CDR3 spans 11 residues. V dropped 3 bases and J dropped 4 bases, with 3 bases sitting between them. DNA for the CDR3: TGTGCCAGCAGTTTCATCACTGAAGCTTTCTTT. Amino acids: CASSFITEAFF.

The chain has TRBV27 and TRBJ1-2; the match to TRBD1 covers 7 bases. With V trimmed by 2 bases and J by 5 bases, 5 bases remained unmatched. Germline assignment: CDR1 MNHEY and CDR2 SMNVEV (reference sequence). The length of the CDR3 is 14 residues. CDR3 nucleotide sequence: TGTGCCAGCAGTTTAGACAGGGTGAGGTATGGCTACACCTTC. Translating gives CASSLDRVRYGYTF.

The genes are TRBV3-1 (or the pseudogene TRBV3-2) and TRBJ2-7, with 8 bases fitting TRBD1. Germline V gene data show CDR1 as LGHDT and CDR2 as YNNKEL (reference sequence). The CDR3 has 12 amino acids. Germline trimming cut 1 base from V and 8 bases from J; bases unmatched to any gene: 1. CDR3 amino acids: CASSQGQGKQYF. The DNA for the CDR3 is TGTGCCAGCAGCCAAGGACAGGGGAAGCAGTACTTC.